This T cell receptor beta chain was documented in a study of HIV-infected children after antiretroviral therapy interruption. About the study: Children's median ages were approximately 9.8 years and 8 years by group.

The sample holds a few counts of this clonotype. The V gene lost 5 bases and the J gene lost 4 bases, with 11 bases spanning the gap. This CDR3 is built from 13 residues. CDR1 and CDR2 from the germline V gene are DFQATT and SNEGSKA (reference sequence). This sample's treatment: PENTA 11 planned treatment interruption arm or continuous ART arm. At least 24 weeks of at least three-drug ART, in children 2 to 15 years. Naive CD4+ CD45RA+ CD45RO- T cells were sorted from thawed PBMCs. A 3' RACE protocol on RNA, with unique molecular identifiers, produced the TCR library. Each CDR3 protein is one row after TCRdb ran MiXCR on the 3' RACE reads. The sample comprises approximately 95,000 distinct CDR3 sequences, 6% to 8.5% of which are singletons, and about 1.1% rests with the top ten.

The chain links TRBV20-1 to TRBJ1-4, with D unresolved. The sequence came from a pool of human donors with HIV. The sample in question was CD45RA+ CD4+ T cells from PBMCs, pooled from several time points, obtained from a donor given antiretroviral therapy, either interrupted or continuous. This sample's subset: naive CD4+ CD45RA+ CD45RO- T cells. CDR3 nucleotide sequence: TGCAGTGCTCTCGATCCGGGTAATGAAAAACTGTTTTTT. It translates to CSALDPGNEKLFF.